This entry lists 16 T cell receptor beta chains sequenced from one sample in a study of shared clonotypes between healthy human individuals. Profiling relied on immunoSEQ multiplex PCR, and the TCRdb table lists in-frame clones only, not all of them. The table has about 2.3 million clones, around 92% seen once. Sequencing was performed on naive CD4+ T cells from PBMCs. The subset was: CD45RA+ positively selected. The receptors originated from a man aged 18 to 35 in good health. Some clones in this sample may be carry-over from other donors' samples.

The gene calls are TRBV7-9 and TRBJ2-5, with D uncertain. The CDR3 extends over 14 amino acids. V was trimmed by 1 base and J by 2 bases, leaving 8 bases between them. Germline V gene lookup returns CDR1 SEHNR and CDR2 FQNEAQ (reference sequence). CDR3 sequence: CASSLDRWQETQYF. The DNA for the CDR3 is TGTGCCAGCAGCTTAGATCGCTGGCAAGAGACCCAGTACTTC.

The chain uses TRBV11-2 and TRBJ2-7, with 12 bases aligning to TRBD2. CDR3 size: 17 residues. Germline trimming cut 0 bases from V and 1 base from J; bases unmatched to any gene: 4. CDR1 is SGHAT and CDR2 is FQNNGV in the germline V gene. The CDR3 spells CASSLELAGGRSYEQYF. The CDR3 DNA reads TGTGCCAGCAGCTTAGAACTAGCGGGAGGCCGATCCTACGAGCAGTACTTC.

This clone appeared a single time. This rearrangement joins TRBV9 to TRBJ2-1; D call uncertain. V lost 1 base and J 6 bases, leaving 23 bases between the germline ends. The CDR3 is 18 amino acids. CDR1 SGDLS and CDR2 YYNGEE come from the germline V gene. CDR3 DNA: TGTGCCAGCAGCGTAAAAGGGTGGAACGCCCCCCCGGGCAATGAGCAGTTCTTC. It is translated as CASSVKGWNAPPGNEQFF.

The V and J genes are TRBV5-1 and TRBJ2-3; possibly TRBD2 for D (5 bases). Trimming removed 4 bases from V and 8 bases from J, with 17 bases in between. The CDR3 totals 14 residues. Per the germline V gene, CDR1 is SGHRS and CDR2 is YFSETQ. The CDR3 sequence: CASSLPVGVGTQYF. In DNA, the CDR3 is TGCGCCAGCAGCCTCCCGGTGGGAGTGGGTACGCAGTATTTT.

V and J are TRBV28 and TRBJ2-7, with TRBD1 matching over 8 bases. V dropped 3 bases and J dropped 0; count of bases not matched to a gene: 7. Germline loops: CDR1 MDHEN, CDR2 SYDVKM. This CDR3 spans 16 amino acids. The CDR3 is CASSFHLTGVSYEQYF. The DNA for the CDR3 is TGTGCCAGCAGTTTCCACTTGACAGGGGTCTCCTACGAGCAGTACTTC.

CDR3 protein: CAISERRDYGYTF. The CDR3 DNA reads TGTGCCATCAGTGAGCGACGGGACTATGGCTACACCTTC. The chain couples TRBV10-3 to TRBJ1-2, with no clear D. Trimming left V 2 bases short and J 3 bases short, with 7 bases between. Germline CDR1 ENHRY, CDR2 SYGVKD. CDR3 length: 13 residues.

The chain recombines TRBV28 with TRBJ2-1; 10 bases match TRBD2. This CDR3 spans 15 amino acids. Germline V CDR1 and CDR2: MDHEN, SYDVKM. The trim removed 7 bases at V and 7 bases at J, leaving 10 bases unmatched. CDR3 bases: TGTGCCAGCAAACTAATTAGCGGGAGGATGAATGAGCAGTTCTTC. It translates to CASKLISGRMNEQFF.

The sample holds one count of this clone. This CDR3 is CASRPPGLRDQPQHF. CDR3 sequence (DNA): TGTGCCAGCAGGCCCCCAGGGCTAAGGGATCAGCCCCAGCATTTT. The rearrangement uses TRBV6-1 and TRBJ1-5, with D tentatively TRBD1 (5 bases). Germline V gives CDR1 MNHNS, CDR2 SASEGT. The CDR3 has 15 residues. Trimming removed 6 bases at V and 5 bases at J, with 17 bases between.

In this sample, this clone turned up once. The chain uses TRBV6-6 and TRBJ2-2, with 10 bases fitting TRBD2. The CDR3 consists of 16 residues. V dropped 0 bases and J dropped 6; count of bases not matched to a gene: 4. CDR1 and CDR2 from the germline V gene are MNHNY and SVGAGI (reference sequence). Here the CDR3 DNA reads TGTGCCAGCAGTTACTCGAGCGGGAGGGCCTCCGGGGAGCTGTTTTTT. Residues: CASSYSSGRASGELFF.

J is TRBJ2-4 and V is TRBV28; D is unresolved. From germline, CDR1 is MDHEN and CDR2 SYDVKM. V lost 1 base and J 0 bases, leaving 4 bases between the germline ends. This CDR3 spans 14 amino acids. The CDR3 loop is CASSLSVAKNIQYF. DNA of the CDR3: TGTGCCAGCAGTTTATCAGTAGCCAAAAACATTCAGTACTTC.

V is TRBV5-1 and J is TRBJ1-2; D gene uncertain. The CDR3 has 13 amino acids. Germline CDR1 reads SGHRS; CDR2 reads YFSETQ. Deletions cut 3 bases from V and 0 bases from J, with 6 bases between. CDR3 in amino acids: CASSSVTNYGYTF. CDR3 nucleotide sequence: TGCGCCAGCAGCTCGGTTACTAACTATGGCTACACCTTC.

This chain links TRBV7-3 with TRBJ2-7; D might be TRBD1 (6 bases). The CDR3 runs to 14 residues. Germline V gene sequence: CDR1 SGHTA, CDR2 FQGTGA. V was pared by 6 bases and J by 0 bases, with 12 bases between. The CDR3 reads CASRRDTNSYEQYF. CDR3 bases: TGTGCCAGCAGACGGGACACCAACTCCTACGAGCAGTACTTC.

Details on this clone: The sample has other DNA sequences that encode this CDR3 too. The J gene is TRBJ1-5, the V gene TRBV11-2, with D unclear. The germline V gene encodes CDR1 SGHAT and CDR2 FQNNGV. V was shortened by 0 bases and J by 4 bases, with 10 bases between the two germline ends. This CDR3 is built from 15 residues. The CDR3 reads CASSLDGGRNQPQHF. CDR3 DNA sequence: TGTGCCAGCAGCTTAGATGGAGGGCGAAATCAGCCCCAGCATTTT.

The gene calls are TRBV11-2 and TRBJ2-7, with D possibly matching TRBD1 (5 bases). V dropped 3 bases and J dropped 5 bases, with 14 bases sitting between them. The V gene's germline CDR1 is SGHAT and CDR2 FQNNGV. The CDR3 has 14 amino acids. The CDR3 here is CASSFVAGKDEQYF. In DNA, the CDR3 is TGTGCCAGCAGCTTCGTGGCAGGGAAAGACGAGCAGTACTTC.

The rearrangement uses TRBV5-1 and TRBJ1-2; D not certain. V was shortened by 0 bases and J by 8 bases, with 11 bases between the two germline ends. This CDR3 is built from 13 residues. Germline assignment: CDR1 SGHRS and CDR2 YFSETQ. This chain's CDR3 is CASSLDVGGGYTF. The CDR3, as DNA: TGCGCCAGCAGCTTGGACGTGGGTGGAGGCTACACCTTC.

This chain links TRBV5-1 with TRBJ2-7; D remains ambiguous. The V gene lost 0 bases and the J gene lost 3 bases, with 16 bases spanning the gap. Germline assignment: CDR1 SGHRS and CDR2 YFSETQ. CDR3 length equals 16 residues. The CDR3 DNA reads TGCGCCAGCAGCTTGGGTTTAGCAGAAACTAACTACGAGCAGTACTTC. It codes for CASSLGLAETNYEQYF.